This T cell receptor (beta chain) came from a study of blood T cell repertoires in COVID-19. Per the original data handling: From reference gene primer amplification, estimates of nucleated cell counts were derived. Some clones are missing from TCRdb's copy, which holds only in-frame ones; the method was immunoSEQ multiplex PCR. The V and J calls and clone size come from that table; D and trimming were worked out from the DNA. The sample contains 270,000 or so clones, around 86% of which appear only once. V dropped 5 bases and J dropped 8; count of bases not matched to a gene: 12. This CDR3 region has 15 residues. Germline V CDR1 and CDR2: SGHDN, FVKESK.

The clonotype was recovered from a human donor in a cohort sampled during active COVID-19. Sequenced: peripheral blood. The rearrangement joins TRBV14 to TRBJ1-2; 9 nucleotides match TRBD1. CDR3 sequence reads: CASSKQSGTGSGYTF. CDR3 coding DNA: TGTGCCAGCAGCAAACAATCCGGGACAGGGTCCGGCTACACCTTC.